The next 28 T cell receptor beta chains were all read from a single sample in a study of T cells after yellow fever vaccination. A single record per CDR3 protein comes from TCRdb applying MiXCR to the 5' RACE reads. The table lists about 300,000 distinct CDR3 sequences, around 9.3% of them singletons. Material: CD4+ T cells sorted from PBMCs, obtained 5 days after the yellow fever booster vaccination. The receptors here all came from a man aged 18-30 years who received the YFV17D yellow fever vaccine.

The chain employs TRBV4-3 and TRBJ1-5, with D unclear. The CDR3 sequence is 15 residues long. CDR1 is LGHNA, CDR2 YSLEER, per germline. The V end was cut by 1 base, the J end by 5 bases, with 12 bases between. The CDR3 DNA reads TGCGCCAGCAGCCAAGTGGCCGGGGATGATCAGCCCCAGCATTTT. Encoded protein: CASSQVAGDDQPQHF.

The rearrangement links TRBV20-1 to TRBJ2-5; no definite D call. Germline loops: CDR1 DFQATT, CDR2 SNEGSKA (reference sequence). This CDR3 is built from 15 residues. V was cut by 4 bases and J by 5 bases, with 20 bases left in between. DNA of the CDR3: TGCAGTGCTACCGGGCTAAGAAACGCAATTGAGACCCAGTACTTC. It yields the protein CSATGLRNAIETQYF.

The rearrangement uses TRBV2 and TRBJ1-2, with unresolved D. Germline lookup yields CDR1 SNHLY and CDR2 FYNNEI. The V gene lost 5 bases and the J gene lost 8 bases, with 21 bases spanning the gap. CDR3 size: 15 residues. CDR3 nucleotides: TGTGCCAGCAGTACTATCGGCAGAAACTTAGGCGGCTACACCTTC. It is translated as CASSTIGRNLGGYTF.

The chain couples TRBV4-2 to TRBJ1-4; 8 bases match TRBD1. Per the germline V gene, CDR1 is LGHNA and CDR2 is YNFKEQ. After removal of 0 bases from V and 7 bases from J, the junction contained 4 bases not matched to a gene. There are 15 residues in the CDR3. The CDR3 region is CASSQEVDRVEKLFF. The CDR3, as DNA: TGTGCCAGCAGCCAAGAAGTGGACAGGGTTGAAAAACTGTTTTTT.

The gene calls are TRBV18 and TRBJ1-2, with D unresolved. Germline loops: CDR1 KGHSH, CDR2 LQKENI. The ends were cut back, 2 bases at V and 3 bases at J, with 7 bases in the middle. The CDR3 is 13 amino acids. In DNA, the CDR3 is TGTGCCAGCTCACCATCGGACTACTATGGCTACACCTTC. It translates to CASSPSDYYGYTF.

This clonotype was counted many times. The chain combines TRBV4-1 with TRBJ1-6; tentative D call: TRBD1 (6 bases). The germline V gene encodes CDR1 MGHRA and CDR2 YSYEKL. The CDR3 covers 22 residues. V dropped 0 bases and J dropped 6 bases, with 30 bases sitting between them. For the CDR3, the DNA is TGCGCCAGCAGCCAAGAAGGGAGTTGGCAGGGGAGATCTAATGAAATTAATTCACCCCTCCACTTT. Its protein product is CASSQEGSWQGRSNEINSPLHF.

This clonotype was detected a few times. The V and J genes are TRBV29-1 and TRBJ1-1, with D possibly TRBD1 on 5 matching bases. V shed 6 bases and J shed 0 bases, with 17 bases lying between them. CDR3 length: 15 residues. In germline, CDR1 is SQVTM, CDR2 ANQGSEA. CDR3 DNA: TGCAGCGTAAGCGCTGGGTGGGGGATGAACACTGAAGCTTTCTTT. Translation: CSVSAGWGMNTEAFF.

This clonotype was seen at least ten times. The rearrangement uses TRBV5-1 and TRBJ1-6; D not resolved. Trimming cost V 0 bases and J 7 bases, with 14 bases left between them. This CDR3 contains 16 residues. Germline-derived CDR1 and CDR2 are SGHRS and YFSETQ. The CDR3 coding sequence is TGCGCCAGCAGCTTGGGGGAGTCGGTAAGGAATTCACCCCTCCACTTT. Its translation: CASSLGESVRNSPLHF.

Only a few counts were recorded for this clonotype. The rearrangement uses TRBV7-8 and TRBJ2-7; 11 nucleotides match TRBD1. The ends lost 5 bases at V and 0 bases at J; junction bases unmatched: 6. Germline V gives CDR1 SGHVS, CDR2 FQNEAQ. CDR3 length equals 16 residues. CDR3 loop: CASSPRTGGSSYEQYV. The CDR3, as DNA: TGTGCCAGCAGCCCGAGGACAGGGGGCAGCTCCTACGAGCAGTACGTC.

This clonotype was counted only a few times. The chain uses TRBV3-1 and TRBJ2-1, with 9 bases aligning to TRBD1. This CDR3 has 16 residues. Trimming took 4 bases from V and 8 from J; bases not matched to a gene: 12. Germline V gene lookup returns CDR1 LGHDT and CDR2 YNNKEL (reference sequence). This CDR3 is CASSRLGQGAIHEQFF. For the CDR3, the DNA is TGTGCCAGCAGCCGATTGGGACAGGGAGCAATCCATGAGCAGTTCTTC.

The chain uses TRBV5-1 and TRBJ2-1; perhaps TRBD1 as D (6 bases). V was clipped by 4 bases and J by 6 bases, with 11 bases between them. Germline V gene data show CDR1 as SGHRS and CDR2 as YFSETQ. CDR3 length: 13 residues. The CDR3 is CASSPVTGNEQFF. CDR3 bases: TGCGCCAGCAGCCCGGTGACAGGCAATGAGCAGTTCTTC.

This clonotype has ten or more counts. V usage is TRBV11-2 and J usage is TRBJ2-7, with TRBD1 identical over 8 bases. V lost 4 bases, J lost 4 bases, and 6 bases stayed unmatched. Germline CDR1 SGHAT, CDR2 FQNNGV. The CDR3 length is 14 residues. The CDR3 coding sequence is TGTGCCAGCAGCTCGGACAGGGCATCGTACGAGCAGTACTTC. This codes for CASSSDRASYEQYF.

This clonotype was found a few times. This sequence joins TRBV6-2 or TRBV6-3 and TRBJ1-5; D gene unclear. The CDR3 contains 13 residues. CDR1 is MNHEY, CDR2 SVGEGT, per germline. Trimming took off 8 bases at V and 4 bases at J, with 12 bases between the two ends. Here the CDR3 reads CASVPRTNQPQHF. The CDR3, as DNA: TGTGCCAGCGTCCCTCGAACAAATCAGCCCCAGCATTTT.

This clonotype occurred a few times. The gene calls are TRBV20-1 and TRBJ2-1; 8 nucleotides align to TRBD2. After removal of 5 bases from V and 7 bases from J, the junction contained 7 bases not matched to a gene. Per germline, CDR1 DFQATT and CDR2 SNEGSKA (reference sequence). This CDR3 contains 13 residues. The CDR3 reads CSAPRAGENEQFF. CDR3 bases: TGCAGTGCTCCTCGAGCGGGGGAAAATGAGCAGTTCTTC.

This clonotype was seen only a few times. The V gene is TRBV5-1, the J gene TRBJ1-4; 7 nucleotides align to TRBD1. CDR3 length equals 15 residues. V lost 4 bases, J lost 6 bases, and 9 bases stayed unmatched. Germline V gives CDR1 SGHRS, CDR2 YFSETQ. The CDR3 DNA follows: TGCGCCAGCAGCCCCCGGGCAGGGGGGGATGAAAAACTGTTTTTT. It yields the protein CASSPRAGGDEKLFF.

This clonotype was seen a handful of times. J is TRBJ2-1 and V is TRBV5-6; D not resolved. The germline V gene encodes CDR1 SGHDT and CDR2 YYEEEE. The length of the CDR3 is 15 residues. Deletions cut 4 bases from V and 4 bases from J, with 15 bases between. The CDR3 region is CASSRLGRMYNEQFF. The CDR3 region has the DNA TGTGCCAGCAGCCGCCTAGGACGCATGTACAATGAGCAGTTCTTC. The whole variable domain, filled in from reference TRBV5-6 and TRBJ2-1, reads DAGVTQSPTHLIKTRGQQVTLRCSPKSGHDTVSWYQQALGQGPQFIFQYYEEEERQRGNFPDRFSGHQFPNYSSELNVNALLLGDSALYLCASSRLGRMYNEQFFGPGTRLTVL.

This clonotype was picked up a small number of times. The J gene is TRBJ1-3, the V gene TRBV27; D is uncertain. Trimming cost V 5 bases and J 1 base, with 15 bases left between them. CDR3 size: 16 residues. CDR1 MNHEY and CDR2 SMNVEV come from the germline V gene (reference sequence). In DNA, the CDR3 is TGTGCCAGCAGTCCCTCTCCCGGGGTGTCTGGAAACACCATATATTTT. Translated, it gives CASSPSPGVSGNTIYF.

This clonotype was detected only a few times. V usage is TRBV28 and J usage is TRBJ2-1, with TRBD2 matching 12 bases. J gave up 8 bases and V 10 bases, and 18 bases lay outside the gene matches. Germline V gene data show CDR1 as MDHEN and CDR2 as SYDVKM. The CDR3 consists of 17 residues. CDR3 nucleotides: TGTGCCACCAGCCAGCAACGAGGACTAGCGGGGAATTATGAGCAGTTCTTC. Its protein product is CATSQQRGLAGNYEQFF.

This clonotype was counted between two and nine times. Here the CDR3 DNA reads TGTGCCAGCTCACCACAGCAGGGTGGGGAGACCCAGTACTTC. It specifies CASSPQQGGETQYF. This rearrangement joins TRBV18 to TRBJ2-5, with D maybe TRBD1 (5 bases). CDR3 length equals 14 residues. V was trimmed by 1 base and J by 5 bases, leaving 11 bases between them. Germline V gene sequence: CDR1 KGHSH, CDR2 LQKENI.

This clonotype appeared once. The chain has TRBV24-1 and TRBJ1-4; 7 bases match TRBD1. This CDR3 is 15 amino acids long. V gave up 4 bases and J gave up 8 bases; unmatched junction bases: 9. CDR1 is KGHDR and CDR2 is SFDVKD in the germline V gene. The CDR3 loop reads CATSESGQDGEKLFF. The CDR3 nucleotides are TGTGCCACCAGTGAATCTGGACAGGATGGGGAAAAACTGTTTTTT.

This clonotype came up many times. The rearrangement uses TRBV4-3 and TRBJ2-3; 10 positions agree with TRBD2. The CDR3 has 16 residues. V gave up 0 bases and J gave up 10 bases; unmatched junction bases: 10. CDR1 is LGHNA and CDR2 is YSLEER in the germline V gene. CDR3 amino acids: CASSQEVSGGAPAQYF. The DNA for the CDR3 is TGCGCCAGCAGCCAAGAGGTCAGCGGGGGGGCGCCCGCGCAGTATTTT.

This clonotype was picked up a small number of times. The V call is TRBV19, the J call TRBJ1-2; 7 bases fit TRBD1. The ends lost 6 bases at V and 4 bases at J; junction bases unmatched: 8. The germline V gene has CDR1 LNHDA and CDR2 SQIVND (reference sequence). The CDR3 covers 14 residues. CDR3 coding DNA: TGTGCCAGTAGCAATATGGGACAGAGCTATGGCTACACCTTC. Its protein product is CASSNMGQSYGYTF.

This clonotype was seen a handful of times. V gene TRBV9 combines with J gene TRBJ2-5; D remains ambiguous. V lost 2 bases to trimming and J lost 3 bases, with 8 bases between them. This CDR3 spans 13 amino acids. Germline V lookup: CDR1 SGDLS, CDR2 YYNGEE. The chain's CDR3 is CASSVEAEETQYF. The CDR3 nucleotides are TGTGCCAGCAGCGTCGAGGCAGAAGAGACCCAGTACTTC. Filled out from reference TRBV9 and TRBJ2-5, the complete variable domain reads DSGVTQTPKHLITATGQRVTLRCSPRSGDLSVYWYQQSLDQGLQFLIQYYNGEERAKGNILERFSAQQFPDLHSELNLSSLELGDSALYFCASSVEAEETQYFGPGTRLLVL.

V gene TRBV30 combines with J gene TRBJ1-2; no definite D call. The CDR3 runs to 18 residues. Trimming cost V 1 base and J 0 bases, with 21 bases left between them. Germline CDR1 is GTSNPN and CDR2 is SVGIG (reference sequence). CDR3 nucleotides: TGTGCCTGGAGTGCCCGACCCATCCGGTTGCGAGCTAACTATGGCTACACCTTC. Its translation: CAWSARPIRLRANYGYTF.

This clonotype was recorded at least ten times. The chain carries TRBV7-2 and TRBJ2-3; weak D call: TRBD1 (6 bases). With 9 bases removed from V and 2 bases from J, the gap between germline ends came to 12 bases. The CDR3 is 13 amino acids. CDR1 is SGHTA and CDR2 is FQGNSA in the germline V gene. The CDR3 bases are TGTGCCAGTTCTCCGGGACACACAGATACGCAGTATTTT. Protein product: CASSPGHTDTQYF.

The sample holds a few counts of this clonotype. The CDR3 DNA reads as TGTGCCACCAGCAGAGCCCCCCAGCATTTT. Its protein is CATSRAPQHF. V usage is TRBV15 and J usage is TRBJ1-5; D gene ambiguous. Deletions cut 1 base from V and 10 bases from J, with 2 bases between. Per germline, CDR1 LNHNV and CDR2 YYDKDF (reference sequence). The CDR3 length is 10 residues.

The chain has TRBV19 and TRBJ1-3, with D uncertain. This CDR3 is 15 amino acids long. The ends were cut back, 3 bases at V and 0 bases at J, with 9 bases in the middle. Germline V lookup: CDR1 LNHDA, CDR2 SQIVND (reference sequence). CDR3 coding DNA: TGTGCCAGTAGTATCATGGGTACCTCTGGAAACACCATATATTTT. Its translation: CASSIMGTSGNTIYF.

Only a few counts were recorded for this clonotype. V gene TRBV7-9 combines with J gene TRBJ2-3; 8 bases are a match to TRBD2. CDR1 and CDR2 from the germline V gene are SEHNR and FQNEAQ (reference sequence). This CDR3 has 14 residues. The J segment lost 2 bases and the V segment lost 5 bases, leaving 3 bases of the junction unmatched. The CDR3 reads CASSPSGHTDTQYF. The CDR3 nucleotides read TGTGCCAGCAGCCCTAGCGGGCACACAGATACGCAGTATTTT.